The 17 T cell receptor beta chains reported below all come from one sample, sequenced in a study of Ad26.COV2.S vaccination and SARS-CoV-2 variants. Sequenced by immunoSEQ multiplex PCR; TCRdb stores in-frame clones only, minus some. The sample yields around 270,000 clones, 70% to 90% seen once. Treatment reported: over 15 received Ad26.COV2.S at low or high dose, single or two shots; a few received placebo; per-sample allocation not given. Sampling was done on day 63 after the first vaccine or placebo injection. This material consisted of peripheral blood, taken in a trial of Ad26.COV2.S vaccine versus placebo. These receptors all stem from a person aged 18-65 years who received the Ad26.COV2.S COVID-19 vaccine or a placebo.

The CDR3 reads CASSYWKGWTGIPGANVLTF. DNA of the CDR3: TGTGCCAGCAGTTACTGGAAGGGTTGGACAGGGATCCCTGGGGCCAACGTCCTGACTTTC. The chain couples TRBV6-2 or TRBV6-3 to TRBJ2-6; 8 bases are shared with TRBD1. V lost 1 base, J lost 2 bases, and 13 bases stayed unmatched. The germline gives CDR1 MNHEY, CDR2 SVGEGT. This CDR3 comprises 20 residues.

This chain connects TRBV12-3 or TRBV12-4 to TRBJ2-6; D is uncertain. The ends were cut back, 1 base at V and 4 bases at J, with 2 bases in the middle. This CDR3 has 13 residues. CDR3 nucleotides: TGTGCCAGCAGTTTAGGAGGGGCCAACGTCCTGACTTTC. Protein sequence: CASSLGGANVLTF.

The chain employs TRBV5-6 and TRBJ1-1; no clear D. Germline V gene lookup returns CDR1 SGHDT and CDR2 YYEEEE. The CDR3 loop spans 14 amino acids. Trimming took off 2 bases at V and 1 base at J, with 9 bases between the two ends. In nucleotides, the CDR3 is TGTGCCAGCAGCTTTGGGCGTTCGAACACTGAAGCTTTCTTT. Its protein product is CASSFGRSNTEAFF.

V usage is TRBV2 and J usage is TRBJ2-5; 11 bases line up with TRBD1. Germline V CDR1 and CDR2: SNHLY, FYNNEI. The CDR3 loop spans 14 amino acids. V was clipped by 3 bases and J by 7 bases; unmatched bases: 4. The CDR3: CASSEDRGQRTQYF. The DNA for the CDR3 is TGTGCCAGCAGTGAGGACAGGGGGCAAAGGACCCAGTACTTC.

Notes on this clone: The junction departs from germline at one end; a sequencing error may be responsible. V and J are TRBV30 and TRBJ1-1; weak D call: TRBD1 (5 bases). CDR3 length: 12 amino acids. The germline V gene has CDR1 GTSNPN and CDR2 SVGIG (reference sequence). CDR3 sequence (DNA): TGTGCCTGGAGTCTAATCAAGGACGCGGGGCTCTTT. It specifies CAWSLIKDAGLF.

The chain has TRBV9 and TRBJ1-4; a weak D match, TRBD1 (5 bases). In germline, CDR1 is SGDLS, CDR2 YYNGEE. V lost 0 bases and J 7 bases, leaving 13 bases between the germline ends. The CDR3 spans 15 residues. CDR3 nucleotides: TGTGCCAGCAGCGTAGGGGGAGGGACGAGTGAAAAACTGTTTTTT. Protein product: CASSVGGGTSEKLFF.

This clone was seen a single time. This chain uses TRBV11-2 with TRBJ1-2; weak D call: TRBD1 (6 bases). Germline-derived CDR1 and CDR2 are SGHAT and FQNNGV. This CDR3 is 15 amino acids long. Between the trimmed V and J ends, which lost 1 base and 6 bases, there was a span of 15 bases. The CDR3: CASSLGGGVGDGYTF. CDR3 nucleotide sequence: TGTGCCAGCAGCTTAGGGGGGGGCGTGGGCGATGGCTACACCTTC. Drawing the rest from reference TRBV11-2 and TRBJ1-2, the complete variable domain is EAGVAQSPRYKIIEKRQSVAFWCNPISGHATLYWYQQILGQGPKLLIQFQNNGVVDDSQLPKDRFSAERLKGVDSTLKIQPAKLEDSAVYLCASSLGGGVGDGYTFGSGTRLTVV.

V usage is TRBV9 and J usage is TRBJ1-2; D gene ambiguous. The CDR3 length is 13 residues. The germline V and J ends were trimmed by 0 bases and 6 bases, with 9 bases remaining between them. Germline CDR1 and CDR2: SGDLS and YYNGEE. CDR3: CASSVGTANGYTF. In nucleotides, the CDR3 is TGTGCCAGCAGCGTAGGGACCGCTAATGGCTACACCTTC.

V and J are TRBV25-1 and TRBJ2-3, with D tentatively TRBD2 (5 bases). V gave up 4 bases and J gave up 5 bases, with 10 bases separating them. The CDR3 loop spans 13 amino acids. Germline CDR1 MGHDK, CDR2 SYGVNS. In DNA, the CDR3 is TGTGCCAGCAGTGCCGGACTTCAAGATACGCAGTATTTT. This codes for CASSAGLQDTQYF.

The chain combines TRBV4-2 with TRBJ2-1; 7 bases are shared with TRBD2. CDR3 length: 17 residues. Unmatched junction bases numbered 7, after V lost 0 bases and J lost 2 bases. From germline, CDR1 is LGHNA and CDR2 YNFKEQ. This CDR3 is CASSQDWSGEPYNEQFF. The CDR3 bases are TGTGCCAGCAGCCAAGATTGGAGCGGGGAGCCCTACAATGAGCAGTTCTTC.

About this clone itself: The germline gene is not matched at one end of the junction; a read error may be the cause. J is TRBJ2-3 and V is TRBV6-5; no clear D gene. The length of the CDR3 is 14 residues. Per germline, CDR1 MNHEY and CDR2 SVGAGI. This CDR3 is CASSNSRRSDTQYF. In DNA form, the CDR3 reads TGTGCCAGCAGTAACTCCCGTCGGTCGGATACGCAGTATTTT.

This chain uses TRBV27 with TRBJ1-4, with 10 bases that match TRBD1. This CDR3 region has 16 residues. The V and J ends lost 3 bases and 7 bases, in that order; junction bases with no gene match: 8. Per the germline V gene, CDR1 is MNHEY and CDR2 is SMNVEV (reference sequence). CDR3 DNA: TGTGCCAGCAGTTTCTCACTTGGGACAGGGGTTGAAAAACTGTTTTTT. Translation: CASSFSLGTGVEKLFF.

The chain carries TRBV19 and TRBJ2-6; perhaps D is TRBD1 or TRBD2 (6 bases each). The CDR3 contains 16 residues. Germline V CDR1 and CDR2: LNHDA, SQIVND (reference sequence). V was shortened by 3 bases and J by 1 base, with 10 bases between the two germline ends. The DNA for the CDR3 is TGTGCCAGTAGTATCTGGAGGGGGTCTGGGGCCAACGTCCTGACTTTC. Translating gives CASSIWRGSGANVLTF.

The chain carries TRBV24-1 and TRBJ1-5, with 12 bases fitting TRBD1. Trimming cost V 3 bases and J 4 bases; bases outside gene matches: 6. Germline V gene lookup returns CDR1 KGHDR and CDR2 SFDVKD. CDR3 length: 17 amino acids. For the CDR3, the DNA is TGTGCCACCAGTGATCCCGGGACAGGGGGCGATAATCAGCCCCAGCATTTT. It codes for CATSDPGTGGDNQPQHF.

This clone was counted between two and nine times. The chain employs TRBV6-2 or TRBV6-3 and TRBJ1-6; D is uncertain. This CDR3 has 13 residues. Per germline, CDR1 MNHEY and CDR2 SVGEGT. Between the trimmed V and J ends, which lost 6 bases and 9 bases, there was a span of 12 bases. CDR3 sequence (DNA): TGTGCCAGCAGCGACATAGAATCTTCACCCCTCCACTTT. Amino acid sequence: CASSDIESSPLHF.

V and J are TRBV5-4 and TRBJ2-7, with D unclear. With 0 bases removed from V and 4 bases from J, the gap between germline ends came to 11 bases. This CDR3 has 14 residues. Germline values: CDR1 SGHNT, CDR2 YYREEE (reference sequence). The CDR3 loop is CASSLGAASYEQYV. CDR3 bases: TGTGCCAGCAGCTTGGGTGCAGCAAGTTACGAGCAGTACGTC.

The gene calls are TRBV6-5 and TRBJ2-1; D might be TRBD2 (5 bases). CDR1 is MNHEY, CDR2 SVGAGI, per germline. V lost 5 bases and J lost 9, with 17 bases in between. CDR3 size: 14 residues. CDR3 loop: CASSTGTGRGEQFF. The CDR3, as DNA: TGTGCCAGCAGTACGGGAACCGGACGAGGTGAGCAGTTCTTC.